This TCR beta chain was observed in a study of OX40 agonist ivuxolimab in advanced cancers. Study as a whole: The dose-escalation cohort had hepatocellular carcinoma, melanoma, renal cell or head and neck cancer. Those enrolled were 82.7% male, with a mean age of around 58 years and ages from 23 to 79. Study conclusions and caveats: Expanded clones were, on average, more numerous among CD8+ T cells than CD4+.

Deletions cut 3 bases from V and 7 bases from J, with 6 bases between. Germline V CDR1 and CDR2: LNHDA, SQIVND (reference sequence). The CDR3 runs 11 residues. Generated by immunoSEQ multiplex PCR, the TCRdb table keeps only in-frame clones and is missing some. Of about 94,000 clones listed, 92% were seen once; the top ten hold about 3%. With regard to this clone: Its antigen is unknown.

The TCR sequence derives from an adult with an advanced solid tumor such as melanoma, head and neck, liver or kidney cancer. The sample was CD4+ or CD8+ T cells sorted from blood, taken in a trial of the OX40 agonist ivuxolimab. V usage is TRBV19 and J usage is TRBJ1-1; D remains unclear. The CDR3 region is CASSIYGEAFF. The CDR3 region has the DNA TGTGCCAGTAGTATCTACGGTGAAGCTTTCTTT.